Listed below are T cell receptor beta chains from one sample, sequenced in a study of shared clonotypes between healthy human individuals. Sequenced by immunoSEQ multiplex PCR; TCRdb stores in-frame clones only, minus some. The sample comprises under 1,100,000 clones, around 74% of which are singletons, and approximately 1.5% rests with the top ten. Sequencing was done on a sample of memory CD4+ T cells sorted from blood. Receptors were obtained from a man aged 18 to 29 in good health. The CDR3 runs from the conserved cysteine through the conserved F or W. A D gene is named only where the DNA matches it firmly. For some rows the clone size is stated as once, few or many, or as a class when expanded; others skip it.

V,length,J,D,size,DNA,CDR3
TRBV12-1,16,TRBJ2-5,.,.,TGTGCCAGCAGCTTCGCCCCGTCAGCGCCGCAAGAGACCCAGTACTTC,CASSFAPSAPQETQYF
TRBV9,11,TRBJ2-5,.,.,TGTGCCAGCTCGAGGGAGGAGACCCAGTACTTC,CASSREETQYF
TRBV11-2,15,TRBJ2-7,TRBD1,.,TGTGCCAGCAGCCCCGCAGGGGGTTCCTTCTACGAGCAGTACTTC,CASSPAGGSFYEQYF
TRBV7-2,15,TRBJ2-3,TRBD2,.,TGTGCCAGCAGCTCGTCCGGGACTAAGTCAGATACGCAGTATTTT,CASSSSGTKSDTQYF
TRBV28,14,TRBJ1-1,TRBD1,.,TGTGCCAGCCATTACGGGCAGGGGGTGCTGGGAGCTTTCTTT,CASHYGQGVLGAFF
TRBV4-1,14,TRBJ1-2,TRBD1,.,TGCGCCAGCAGCCCCGGACAGGTCAACTATGGCTACACCTTC,CASSPGQVNYGYTF
TRBV7-7,17,TRBJ2-5,TRBD1,.,TGTGCTAGCAGCTTAGGAGAAAAGGGGGCGTCAGGGGAGACCCAGTACTTC,CASSLGEKGASGETQYF
TRBV7-6,16,TRBJ1-6,TRBD1,.,TGTGCCAGCAGCTTGAGACAGGGAATGGGCAATTCACCCCTCCACTTT,CASSLRQGMGNSPLHF
TRBV5-4,14,TRBJ2-3,.,.,TGTGCCAGCAGTCCCACCCCCCTCACAGATACGCAGTATTTT,CASSPTPLTDTQYF
TRBV23-1,18,TRBJ2-7,.,few,TGCGCCAGCAGTCAATCAAGGGGGTTGCCTTGGAGCTCCTACGAGCAGTACTTC,CASSQSRGLPWSSYEQYF
TRBV5-1,13,TRBJ2-2,TRBD1,.,TGCGCCAGCCGGGACAGAGAAACCGGGGAGCTGTTTTTT,CASRDRETGELFF
TRBV30,11,TRBJ2-5,.,.,TGTGCCTGGCGAGGGGAAGAGACCCAGTACTTC,CAWRGEETQYF
TRBV7-2,14,TRBJ2-1,.,.,TGTGCCAGCAGTCTAAGAGGGTGGGACAATGAGCAGTTCTTC,CASSLRGWDNEQFF
TRBV5-1,13,TRBJ2-2,.,.,TGCGCCAGCAGCCTTGGGACCTCCGGGGAGCTGTTTTTT,CASSLGTSGELFF
TRBV2,14,TRBJ1-3,.,few,TGTGCCAGCAGTGTTCAGAGCTCTGGAAACACCATATATTTT,CASSVQSSGNTIYF
TRBV30,13,TRBJ1-2,TRBD1,few,TGTGCCTGGAGTGTACAGGGGAAGGGCGGCTACACCTTC,CAWSVQGKGGYTF
TRBV5-1,14,TRBJ2-1,.,few,TGCGCCAGCAGCTGGGGGAGTTCCTACAATGAGCAGTTCTTC,CASSWGSSYNEQFF
TRBV30,13,TRBJ2-2,.,.,TGTGCCTGGAGGCCCCGCGGGACCGGGGAGCTGTTTTTT,CAWRPRGTGELFF
TRBV5-1,15,TRBJ2-3,TRBD2,.,TGCGCCAGCAGCCCGGGACTAGCGGGAGTAGATACGCAGTATTTT,CASSPGLAGVDTQYF
TRBV18,14,TRBJ1-5,.,.,TGTGCCAGCTCAAGAGGGACCGACAATCAGCCCCAGCATTTT,CASSRGTDNQPQHF
TRBV2,14,TRBJ2-7,.,.,TGTGCCAGCAGCGCCGACAGGACCTCCTACGAGCAGTACTTC,CASSADRTSYEQYF
TRBV7-8,15,TRBJ2-7,TRBD1,.,TGTGCCAGCAGCAAGACAGGGAAAGGAGGCTACGAGCAGTACTTC,CASSKTGKGGYEQYF
TRBV7-2,12,TRBJ1-1,.,.,TGTGCCAGCAGCTTAGGGGGGGATGAAGCTTTCTTT,CASSLGGDEAFF
TRBV6-6,14,TRBJ1-1,TRBD1,.,TGTGCCAGCAGCTCGACAGGGGAGAACACTGAAGCTTTCTTT,CASSSTGENTEAFF
TRBV6-1,15,TRBJ2-1,.,few,TGTGCCAGCAGTGACCTAGCGAGTGGGAAAAATGAGCAGTTCTTC,CASSDLASGKNEQFF
TRBV4-3,16,TRBJ1-2,.,.,TGCGCCAGCAGCCGGGCGGTGGGGGAAACTAACTATGGCTACACCTTC,CASSRAVGETNYGYTF
TRBV10-3,12,TRBJ2-7,.,.,TGTGCCATCAGTAGGGGGAACTACGAGCAGTACTTC,CAISRGNYEQYF
TRBV28,15,TRBJ2-2,.,.,TGTGCCAGCGAAACCTATCCTTCCGGCACCGGGGAGCTGTTTTTT,CASETYPSGTGELFF
TRBV6-5,15,TRBJ1-6,.,.,TGTGCCAGCAGTTACTCGCAGGGAACGGGTTCACCCCTCCACTTT,CASSYSQGTGSPLHF
TRBV5-1,18,TRBJ1-4,.,.,TGCGCCAGCACACAGTCTTACTTCTCCACTCCAACTAATGAAAAACTGTTTTTT,CASTQSYFSTPTNEKLFF
TRBV7-2,17,TRBJ2-6,.,.,TGTGCCAGCAGCCGTAAAACAGGGCGCTCTGGGGCCAACGTCCTGACTTTC,CASSRKTGRSGANVLTF
TRBV2,14,TRBJ2-2,TRBD2,few,TGTGCCAGCAGGGTAGCGGGAGGTCACGGGGAGCTGTTTTTT,CASRVAGGHGELFF
TRBV2,15,TRBJ1-1,.,.,TGTGCCAGCAGGATTGCAGGAGGTGGGAACACTGAAGCTTTCTTT,CASRIAGGGNTEAFF
TRBV2,15,TRBJ1-1,.,once,TGTGCCAGCAGGGACATCCAGGCGCCGAACACTGAAGCTTTCTTT,CASRDIQAPNTEAFF
TRBV9,11,TRBJ1-2,.,.,TGTGCCAGCAGCGTTCCCGGGGTTTTCACCTTC,CASSVPGVFTF
TRBV9,14,TRBJ2-7,TRBD1,.,TGTGCCAGCAGCGCGTGGGACAGCTCCTACGAGCAGTACTTC,CASSAWDSSYEQYF
TRBV13,16,TRBJ2-3,TRBD2,.,TGTGCCAGCAGCCACCTAGCGGGGGGGGATCCGGTGACGCAGTATTTT,CASSHLAGGDPVTQYF
TRBV30,12,TRBJ2-2,.,.,TGTGCCTGGACCCCTCGGGTGGGGGAGCTGTTTTTT,CAWTPRVGELFF
TRBV7-6,14,TRBJ1-6,.,.,TGTGCCAGCAGCTTAGAGGGACGGTTATCACCCCTCCACTTT,CASSLEGRLSPLHF
TRBV5-1,15,TRBJ2-3,TRBD2,few,TGCGCCAGCAGCTCAGGACTAGCGGCCTCAGATACGCAGTATTTT,CASSSGLAASDTQYF
TRBV28,14,TRBJ2-3,.,.,TGTGCCAGCAGTGCCCCCGGAGGGACAGATACGCAGTATTTT,CASSAPGGTDTQYF
TRBV2,15,TRBJ2-3,.,.,TGTGCCAGCACCGCACAAGGACGTTTCACAGATACGCAGTATTTT,CASTAQGRFTDTQYF
TRBV10-3,14,TRBJ1-2,.,few,TGTGCCCCCGGCTCCGGGGATGGTAGGTATGGCTACACCTTC,CAPGSGDGRYGYTF
TRBV9,15,TRBJ2-1,TRBD1,.,TGTGCCAGCAGCGTAGATCAGGGGGCAATTAATGAGCAGTTCTTC,CASSVDQGAINEQFF
TRBV28,16,TRBJ2-1,TRBD2,.,TGTGCCAGCACCCGACCGGGACTAGCGTCCGACAATGAGCAGTTCTTC,CASTRPGLASDNEQFF
TRBV5-1,16,TRBJ2-3,TRBD1,.,TGCGCCAGCAGCTTAACAGGGGTGACGCCCACAGATACGCAGTATTTT,CASSLTGVTPTDTQYF